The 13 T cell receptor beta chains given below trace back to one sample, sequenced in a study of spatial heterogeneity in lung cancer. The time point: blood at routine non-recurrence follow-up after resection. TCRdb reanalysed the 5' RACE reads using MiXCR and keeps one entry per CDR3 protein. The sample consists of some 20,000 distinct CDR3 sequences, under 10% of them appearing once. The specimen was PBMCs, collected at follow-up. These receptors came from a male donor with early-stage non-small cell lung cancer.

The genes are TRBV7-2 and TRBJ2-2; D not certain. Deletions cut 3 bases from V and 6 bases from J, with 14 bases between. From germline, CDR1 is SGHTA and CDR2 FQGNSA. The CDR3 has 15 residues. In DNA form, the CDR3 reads TGTGCCAGCAGCTTCGGCCGCACTGGGGCCGGGGAGCTGTTTTTT. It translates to CASSFGRTGAGELFF.

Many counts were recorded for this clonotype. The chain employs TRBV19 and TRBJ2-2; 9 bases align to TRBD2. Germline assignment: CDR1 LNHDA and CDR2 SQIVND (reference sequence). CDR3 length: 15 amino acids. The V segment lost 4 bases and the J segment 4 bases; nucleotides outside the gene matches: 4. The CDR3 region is CASSRGAGGTGELFF. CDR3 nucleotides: TGTGCCAGTAGTAGGGGAGCGGGGGGCACCGGGGAGCTGTTTTTT.

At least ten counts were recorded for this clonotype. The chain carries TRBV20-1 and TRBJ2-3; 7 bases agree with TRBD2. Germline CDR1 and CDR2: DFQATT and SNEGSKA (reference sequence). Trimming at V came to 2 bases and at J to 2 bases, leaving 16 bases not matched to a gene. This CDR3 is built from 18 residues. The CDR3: CSARTVGRPEGPTDTQYF. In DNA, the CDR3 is TGCAGTGCTAGAACGGTCGGGAGGCCCGAGGGGCCCACAGATACGCAGTATTTT.

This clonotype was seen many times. The CDR3: CATSDLRQGADTQYF. The CDR3 DNA reads TGTGCCACCAGTGATTTGCGGCAGGGAGCAGATACGCAGTATTTT. V usage is TRBV24-1 and J usage is TRBJ2-3, with D perhaps TRBD1 or TRBD2 (5 bases each). The germline V and J ends were trimmed by 0 bases and 4 bases, with 10 bases remaining between them. Germline V gene lookup returns CDR1 KGHDR and CDR2 SFDVKD. The CDR3 consists of 15 residues.

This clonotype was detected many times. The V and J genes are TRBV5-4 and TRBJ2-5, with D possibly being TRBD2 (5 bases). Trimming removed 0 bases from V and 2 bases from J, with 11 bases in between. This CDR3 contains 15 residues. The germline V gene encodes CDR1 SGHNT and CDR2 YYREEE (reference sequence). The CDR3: CASSLDPREQETQYF. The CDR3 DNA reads TGTGCCAGCAGCTTGGATCCTCGGGAACAAGAGACCCAGTACTTC.

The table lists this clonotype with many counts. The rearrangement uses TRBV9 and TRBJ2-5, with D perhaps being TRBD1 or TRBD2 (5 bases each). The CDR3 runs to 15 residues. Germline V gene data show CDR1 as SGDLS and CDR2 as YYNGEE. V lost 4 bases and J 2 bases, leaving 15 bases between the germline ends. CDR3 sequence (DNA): TGTGCCAGCAGCCATGGGCTAGCAGGGCAAGAGACCCAGTACTTC. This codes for CASSHGLAGQETQYF.

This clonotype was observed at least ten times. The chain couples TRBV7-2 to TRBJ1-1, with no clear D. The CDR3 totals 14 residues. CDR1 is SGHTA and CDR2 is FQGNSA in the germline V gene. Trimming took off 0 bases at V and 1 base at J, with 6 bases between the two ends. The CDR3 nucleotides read TGTGCCAGCAGCTTAGCGGTCGCGAACACTGAAGCTTTCTTT. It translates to CASSLAVANTEAFF.

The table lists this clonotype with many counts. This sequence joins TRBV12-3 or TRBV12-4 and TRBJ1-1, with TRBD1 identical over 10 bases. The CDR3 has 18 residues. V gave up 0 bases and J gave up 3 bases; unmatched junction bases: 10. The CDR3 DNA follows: TGTGCCAGCAGTTTAGCCTTCTGGGACAGGGGAGAGGACACTGAAGCTTTCTTT. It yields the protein CASSLAFWDRGEDTEAFF.

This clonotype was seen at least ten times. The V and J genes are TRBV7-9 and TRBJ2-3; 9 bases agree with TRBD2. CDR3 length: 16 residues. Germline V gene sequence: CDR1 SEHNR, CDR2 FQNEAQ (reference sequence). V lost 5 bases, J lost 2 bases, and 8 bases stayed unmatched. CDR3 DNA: TGTGCCAGCAGCACGCGACTAGCGGAAGTCACAGATACGCAGTATTTT. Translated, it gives CASSTRLAEVTDTQYF.

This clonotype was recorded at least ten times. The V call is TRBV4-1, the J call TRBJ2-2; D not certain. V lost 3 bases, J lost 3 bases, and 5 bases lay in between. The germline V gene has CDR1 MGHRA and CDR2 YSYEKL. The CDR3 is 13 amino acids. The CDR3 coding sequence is TGCGCCAGCAGCCAGTGGGACACCGGGGAGCTGTTTTTT. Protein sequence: CASSQWDTGELFF.

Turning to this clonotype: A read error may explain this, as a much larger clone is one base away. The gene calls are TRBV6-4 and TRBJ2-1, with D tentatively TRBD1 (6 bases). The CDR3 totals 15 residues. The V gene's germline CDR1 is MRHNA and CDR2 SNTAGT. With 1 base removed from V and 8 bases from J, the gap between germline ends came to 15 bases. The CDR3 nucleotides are TGTGCCAGCAGTGACTTAGGACAGCCTACCGATGAGCAGTTCTTC. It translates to CASSDLGQPTDEQFF.

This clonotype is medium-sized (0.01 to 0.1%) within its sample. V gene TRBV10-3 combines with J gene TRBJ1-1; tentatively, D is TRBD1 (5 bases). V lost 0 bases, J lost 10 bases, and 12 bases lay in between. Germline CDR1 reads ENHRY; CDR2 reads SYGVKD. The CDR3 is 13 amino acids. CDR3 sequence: CAISESNGARAFF. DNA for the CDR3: TGTGCCATCAGTGAGTCGAATGGGGCCCGAGCTTTCTTT.

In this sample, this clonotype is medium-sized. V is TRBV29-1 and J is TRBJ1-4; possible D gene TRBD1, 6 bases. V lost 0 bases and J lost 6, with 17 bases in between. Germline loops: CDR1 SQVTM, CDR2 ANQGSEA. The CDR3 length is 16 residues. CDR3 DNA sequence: TGCAGCGTTGAAGATGCCGGGACACCGGCTTATGAAAAACTGTTTTTT. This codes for CSVEDAGTPAYEKLFF.